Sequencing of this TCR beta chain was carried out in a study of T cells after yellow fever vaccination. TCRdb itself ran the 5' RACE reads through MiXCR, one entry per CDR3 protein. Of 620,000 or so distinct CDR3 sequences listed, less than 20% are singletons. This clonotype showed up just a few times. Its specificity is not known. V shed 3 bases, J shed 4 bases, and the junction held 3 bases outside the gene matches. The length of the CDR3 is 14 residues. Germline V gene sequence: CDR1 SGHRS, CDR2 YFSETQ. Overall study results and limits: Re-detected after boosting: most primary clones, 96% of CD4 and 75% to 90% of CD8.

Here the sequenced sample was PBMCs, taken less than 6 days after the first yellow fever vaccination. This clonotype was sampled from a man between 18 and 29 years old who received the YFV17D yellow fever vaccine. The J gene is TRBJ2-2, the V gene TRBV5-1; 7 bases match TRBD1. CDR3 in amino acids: CASSSTGITGELFF. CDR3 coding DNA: TGCGCCAGCAGCTCGACAGGGATCACCGGGGAGCTGTTTTTT.